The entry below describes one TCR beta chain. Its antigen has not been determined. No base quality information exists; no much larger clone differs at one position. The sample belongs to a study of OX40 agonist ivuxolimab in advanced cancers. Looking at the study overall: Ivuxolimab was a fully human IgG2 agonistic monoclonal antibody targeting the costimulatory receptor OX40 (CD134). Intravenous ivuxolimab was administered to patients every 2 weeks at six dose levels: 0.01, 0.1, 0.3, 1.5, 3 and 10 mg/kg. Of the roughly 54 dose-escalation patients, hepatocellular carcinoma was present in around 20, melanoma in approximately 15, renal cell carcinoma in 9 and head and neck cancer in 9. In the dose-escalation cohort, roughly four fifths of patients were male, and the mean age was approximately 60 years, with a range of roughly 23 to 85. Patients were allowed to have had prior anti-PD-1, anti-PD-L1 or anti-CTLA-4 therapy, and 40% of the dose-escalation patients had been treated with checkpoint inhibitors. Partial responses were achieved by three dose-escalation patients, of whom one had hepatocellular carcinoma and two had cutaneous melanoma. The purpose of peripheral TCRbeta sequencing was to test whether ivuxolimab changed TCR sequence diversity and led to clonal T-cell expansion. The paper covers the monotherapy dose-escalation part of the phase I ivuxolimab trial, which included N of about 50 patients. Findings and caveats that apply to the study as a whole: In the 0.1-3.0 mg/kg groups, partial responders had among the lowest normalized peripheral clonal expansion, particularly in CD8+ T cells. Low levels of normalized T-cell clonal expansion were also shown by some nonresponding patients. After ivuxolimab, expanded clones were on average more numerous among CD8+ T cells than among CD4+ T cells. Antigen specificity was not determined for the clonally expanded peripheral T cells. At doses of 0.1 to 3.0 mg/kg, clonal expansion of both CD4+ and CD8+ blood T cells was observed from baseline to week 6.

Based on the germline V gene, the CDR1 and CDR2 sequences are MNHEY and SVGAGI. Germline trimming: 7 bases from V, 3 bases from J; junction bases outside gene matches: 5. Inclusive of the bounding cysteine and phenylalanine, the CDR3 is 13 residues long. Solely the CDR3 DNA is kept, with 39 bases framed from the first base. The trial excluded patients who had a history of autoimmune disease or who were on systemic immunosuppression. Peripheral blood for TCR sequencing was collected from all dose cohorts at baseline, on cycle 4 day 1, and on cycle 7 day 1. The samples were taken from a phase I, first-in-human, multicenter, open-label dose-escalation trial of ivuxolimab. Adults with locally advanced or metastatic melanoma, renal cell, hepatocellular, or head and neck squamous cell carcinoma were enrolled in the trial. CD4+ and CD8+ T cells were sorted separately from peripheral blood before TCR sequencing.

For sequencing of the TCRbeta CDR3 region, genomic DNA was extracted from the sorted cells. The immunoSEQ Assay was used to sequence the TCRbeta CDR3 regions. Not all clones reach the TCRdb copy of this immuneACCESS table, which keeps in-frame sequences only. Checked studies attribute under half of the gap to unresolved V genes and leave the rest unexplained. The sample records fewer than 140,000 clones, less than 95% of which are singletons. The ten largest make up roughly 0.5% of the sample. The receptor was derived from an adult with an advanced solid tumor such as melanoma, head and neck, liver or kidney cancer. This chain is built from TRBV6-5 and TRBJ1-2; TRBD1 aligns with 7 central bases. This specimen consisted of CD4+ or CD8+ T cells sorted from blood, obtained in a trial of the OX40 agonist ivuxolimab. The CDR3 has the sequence CASTTGQHYGYTF. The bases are TGTGCCAGCACGACGGGACAGCACTATGGCTACACCTTC.